Listed here are 13 T cell receptor beta chains from one sample, sequenced in a study of cytomegalovirus exposure and HLA in healthy donors. 13 Jbeta primers and 60 Vbeta primers were used for the PCR. The assay was immunoSEQ multiplex PCR, and TCRdb's table has in-frame clones only and misses some. The sample gives 220,000 or so clones, approximately 85% of which show up once; about 2.6% is in the top ten. Sequencing was performed on PBMCs. These receptors all stem from a woman aged 35 to 49 in good health and CMV-seronegative.

The chain is built from TRBV11-2 and TRBJ1-3; unclear D gene. Germline CDR1 reads SGHAT; CDR2 reads FQNNGV. The CDR3 is 16 residues long. V lost 0 bases and J lost 2, with 11 bases in between. The CDR3, as DNA: TGTGCCAGCAGCTTAGACTTGTGGCGGGCTGGAAACACCATATATTTT. Translated, it gives CASSLDLWRAGNTIYF.

The chain uses TRBV6-5 and TRBJ2-1, with a weak D call TRBD2 (5 bases). The CDR3 extends over 13 amino acids. Trimming stripped 2 bases from V and 9 bases from J, with 11 bases between. Germline CDR1 and CDR2: MNHEY and SVGAGI. The chain's CDR3 is CASSYGGGGEQFF. DNA for the CDR3: TGTGCCAGCAGTTACGGAGGTGGCGGTGAGCAGTTCTTC.

The gene calls are TRBV5-1 and TRBJ2-1; 11 bases match TRBD1. Per germline, CDR1 SGHRS and CDR2 YFSETQ. This CDR3 has 15 residues. Trimming took 0 bases from V and 8 from J; bases not matched to a gene: 4. CDR3 loop: CASSLGTGGRDEQFF. The CDR3 nucleotides read TGCGCCAGCAGCTTGGGGACAGGGGGCAGAGATGAGCAGTTCTTC.

Points on this clone: One end of the junction varies from germline; a read error may be responsible. The rearrangement joins TRBV7-3 to TRBJ2-2; TRBD1 is a possible D gene (6 bases). Germline CDR1 is SGHTA and CDR2 is FQGTGA. The CDR3 runs to 15 residues. CDR3 amino acids: CASSLTGQNTGELFF. The CDR3 coding sequence is TGTGCCAGCAGCCTAACGGGACAGAACACCGGGGAGCTGTTTTTT.

V usage is TRBV19 and J usage is TRBJ1-2; 11 bases agree with TRBD1. The CDR3 contains 15 residues. The V segment lost 5 bases and the J segment 8 bases; nucleotides outside the gene matches: 10. Germline V gene data show CDR1 as LNHDA and CDR2 as SQIVND (reference sequence). Here the CDR3 DNA reads TGTGCCAGTAGTGCAGGGACAGGGGGAATTCAAGGCTACACCTTC. Translating it yields CASSAGTGGIQGYTF.

This clone was recorded a few times. The V gene is TRBV9, the J gene TRBJ1-1; 8 nucleotides line up with TRBD1. The V segment lost 3 bases and the J segment 1 base; nucleotides outside the gene matches: 2. CDR3 length: 14 amino acids. Germline V gene lookup returns CDR1 SGDLS and CDR2 YYNGEE. The CDR3 DNA reads TGTGCCAGCAGCGCACAGGGGGAGAACACTGAAGCTTTCTTT. It codes for CASSAQGENTEAFF. The whole variable domain, remainder taken from reference TRBV9 and TRBJ1-1, is DSGVTQTPKHLITATGQRVTLRCSPRSGDLSVYWYQQSLDQGLQFLIQYYNGEERAKGNILERFSAQQFPDLHSELNLSSLELGDSALYFCASSAQGENTEAFFGQGTRLTVV.

This chain joins TRBV19 and TRBJ1-1; D is ambiguous. This CDR3 has 13 amino acids. V shed 2 bases and J shed 1 base, with 5 bases lying between them. CDR1 LNHDA and CDR2 SQIVND come from the germline V gene (reference sequence). CDR3 DNA: TGTGCCAGTAGTATATGGCAGAACACTGAAGCTTTCTTT. It encodes CASSIWQNTEAFF.

This rearrangement joins TRBV30 to TRBJ2-7; the D gene is possibly TRBD2 (6 bases). The V end was cut by 3 bases, the J end by 3 bases, with 6 bases between. CDR1 GTSNPN and CDR2 SVGIG come from the germline V gene (reference sequence). The CDR3 covers 11 residues. Here the CDR3 DNA reads TGTGCCTGGAGGGACTACTACGAGCAGTACTTC. Translating it yields CAWRDYYEQYF.

This clone was seen once. The genes are TRBV7-2 and TRBJ2-2; 11 positions match TRBD2. Germline loops: CDR1 SGHTA, CDR2 FQGNSA. Unmatched junction bases numbered 2, after V lost 2 bases and J lost 6 bases. The CDR3 contains 15 residues. The CDR3 DNA sequence: TGTGCCAGCAGCTTAACTAGCGGGGGTCCCGGGGAGCTGTTTTTT. Translation: CASSLTSGGPGELFF.

Written as DNA, the CDR3 is TGTGCCAGCAGCCCCGGGACAGGGGGCCAAGAGACCCAGTACTTC. This sequence encodes CASSPGTGGQETQYF. V and J are TRBV5-8 and TRBJ2-5, with 11 bases that match TRBD1. The CDR3 totals 15 residues. V shed 4 bases and J 1 base; nucleotides not matched to a gene: 3. CDR1 is SGHTS, CDR2 YDEGEE, per germline.

This sequence joins TRBV9 and TRBJ1-4; D perhaps matches TRBD1 (5 bases). The CDR3 loop spans 17 amino acids. The germline V gene has CDR1 SGDLS and CDR2 YYNGEE. The V gene lost 0 bases and the J gene lost 4 bases, with 16 bases spanning the gap. CDR3 loop: CASSVEQGSDYNEKLFF. CDR3 nucleotides: TGTGCCAGCAGCGTAGAGCAGGGTTCGGATTATAATGAAAAACTGTTTTTT.

This chain uses TRBV7-9 with TRBJ2-7, with TRBD2 matching over 7 bases. The CDR3 loop spans 13 amino acids. V dropped 0 bases and J dropped 6; count of bases not matched to a gene: 2. Germline CDR1 is SEHNR and CDR2 is FQNEAQ (reference sequence). CDR3 nucleotides: TGTGCCAGCAGCTTAGCGGGAGGGGCCGAGCAGTACTTC. This gives the protein CASSLAGGAEQYF.

The chain joins TRBV7-2 to TRBJ2-5, with 9 nucleotides matching TRBD1. Germline lookup yields CDR1 SGHTA and CDR2 FQGNSA. J was trimmed by 4 bases and V by 4 bases; bases with no gene match: 4. The CDR3 consists of 14 residues. The CDR3 coding sequence is TGTGCCAGCAGCTATAACAGGGGGCGAGAGACCCAGTACTTC. Its translation is CASSYNRGRETQYF.